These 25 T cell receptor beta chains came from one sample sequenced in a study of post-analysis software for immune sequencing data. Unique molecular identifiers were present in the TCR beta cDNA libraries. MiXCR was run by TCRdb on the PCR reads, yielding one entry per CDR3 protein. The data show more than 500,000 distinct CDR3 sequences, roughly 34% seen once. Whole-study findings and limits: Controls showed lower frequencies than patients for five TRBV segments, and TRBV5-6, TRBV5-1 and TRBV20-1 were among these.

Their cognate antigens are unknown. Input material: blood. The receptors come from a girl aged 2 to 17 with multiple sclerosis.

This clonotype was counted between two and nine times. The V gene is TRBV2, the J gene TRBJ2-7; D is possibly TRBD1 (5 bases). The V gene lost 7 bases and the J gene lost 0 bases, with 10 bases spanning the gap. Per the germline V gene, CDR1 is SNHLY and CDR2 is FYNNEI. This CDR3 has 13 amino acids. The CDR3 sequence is CASKRTSSYEQYF. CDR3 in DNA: TGTGCCAGCAAACGGACATCCTCCTACGAGCAGTACTTC. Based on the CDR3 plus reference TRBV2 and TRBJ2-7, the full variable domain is EPEVTQTPSHQVTQMGQEVILRCVPISNHLYFYWYRQILGQKVEFLVSFYNNEISEKSEIFDDQFSVERPDGSNFTLKIRSTKLEDSAMYFCASKRTSSYEQYFGPGTRLTVT.

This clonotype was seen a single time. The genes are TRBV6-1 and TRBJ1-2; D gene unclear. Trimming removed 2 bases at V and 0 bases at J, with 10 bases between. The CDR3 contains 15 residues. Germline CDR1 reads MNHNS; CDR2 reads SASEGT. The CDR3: CASSERLRANYGYTF. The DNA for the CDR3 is TGTGCCAGCAGTGAAAGGCTCAGAGCTAACTATGGCTACACCTTC.

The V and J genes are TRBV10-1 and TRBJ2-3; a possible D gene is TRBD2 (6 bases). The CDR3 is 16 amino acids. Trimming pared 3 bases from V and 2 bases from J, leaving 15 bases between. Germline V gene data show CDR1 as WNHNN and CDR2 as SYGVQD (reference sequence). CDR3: CASSDPQRGTTDTQYF. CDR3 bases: TGCGCCAGCAGTGATCCCCAACGGGGGACCACAGATACGCAGTATTTT.

The CDR3 sequence is CSARDYERGDSYEQYF. In nucleotides, the CDR3 is TGCAGTGCTAGAGATTATGAGCGGGGAGACTCCTACGAGCAGTACTTC. The chain employs TRBV20-1 and TRBJ2-7, with 7 bases identical to TRBD2. With 0 bases clipped from V and 0 bases from J, the junction kept 8 bases outside the gene matches. Germline assignment: CDR1 DFQATT and CDR2 SNEGSKA (reference sequence). This CDR3 spans 16 amino acids.

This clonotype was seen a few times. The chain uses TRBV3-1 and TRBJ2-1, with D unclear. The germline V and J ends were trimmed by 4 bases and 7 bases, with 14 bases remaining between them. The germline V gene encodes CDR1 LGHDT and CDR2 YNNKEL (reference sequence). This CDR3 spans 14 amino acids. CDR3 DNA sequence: TGTGCCAGCAGCCGTGGACGTCTTTCGAATGAGCAGTTCTTC. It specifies CASSRGRLSNEQFF.

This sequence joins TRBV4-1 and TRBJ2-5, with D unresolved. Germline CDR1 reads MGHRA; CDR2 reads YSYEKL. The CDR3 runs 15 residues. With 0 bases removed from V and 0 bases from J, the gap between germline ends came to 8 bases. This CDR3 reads CASSQDPLYQETQYF. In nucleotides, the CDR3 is TGCGCCAGCAGCCAAGATCCATTGTACCAAGAGACCCAGTACTTC.

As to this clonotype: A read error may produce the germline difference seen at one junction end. CDR3 nucleotides: TGCGCCAGCAGATTGGGACTAGCGGGGAATACGCAGTATTTT. This codes for CASRLGLAGNTQYF. The chain is built from TRBV5-1 and TRBJ2-3; 13 bases fit TRBD2. The CDR3 runs to 14 residues. CDR1 and CDR2 (germline): SGHRS, YFSETQ. Full variable domain (missing parts from reference TRBV5-1 and TRBJ2-3): KAGVTQTPRYLIKTRGQQVTLSCSPISGHRSVSWYQQTPGQGLQFLFEYFSETQRNKGNFPGRFSGRQFSNSRSEMNVSTLELGDSALYLCASRLGLAGNTQYFGPGTRLTVL.

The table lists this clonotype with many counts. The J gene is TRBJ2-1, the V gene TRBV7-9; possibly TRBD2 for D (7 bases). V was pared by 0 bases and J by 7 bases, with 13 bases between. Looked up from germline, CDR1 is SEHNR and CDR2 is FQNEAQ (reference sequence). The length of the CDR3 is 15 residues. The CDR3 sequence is CASSLAGGPGNEQFF. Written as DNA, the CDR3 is TGTGCCAGCAGCTTAGCGGGGGGGCCGGGGAATGAGCAGTTCTTC.

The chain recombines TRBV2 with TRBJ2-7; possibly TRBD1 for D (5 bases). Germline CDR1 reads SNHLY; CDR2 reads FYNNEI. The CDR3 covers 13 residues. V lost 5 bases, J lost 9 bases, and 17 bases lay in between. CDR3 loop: CASSKTVPLRQYF. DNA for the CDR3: TGTGCCAGCAGTAAGACAGTTCCCCTCAGGCAGTACTTC.

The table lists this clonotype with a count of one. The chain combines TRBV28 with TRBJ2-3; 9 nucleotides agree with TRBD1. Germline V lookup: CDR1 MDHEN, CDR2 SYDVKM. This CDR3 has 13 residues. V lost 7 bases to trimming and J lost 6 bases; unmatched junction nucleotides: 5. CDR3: CASTRDREDTQYF. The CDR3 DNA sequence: TGTGCCAGCACCAGGGACAGGGAGGATACGCAGTATTTT.

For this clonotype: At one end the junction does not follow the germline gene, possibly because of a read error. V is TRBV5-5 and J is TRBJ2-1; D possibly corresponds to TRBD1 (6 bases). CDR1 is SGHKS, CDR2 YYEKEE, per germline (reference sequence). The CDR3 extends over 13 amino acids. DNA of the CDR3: TGTGCCAGTAGCTTGACAGGCTCCAATGAGCAGTTCTTC. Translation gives CASSLTGSNEQFF. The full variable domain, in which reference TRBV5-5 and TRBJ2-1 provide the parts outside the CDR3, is DAGVTQSPTHLIKTRGQQVTLRCSPISGHKSVSWYQQVLGQGPQFIFQYYEKEERGRGNFPDRFSARQFPNYSSELNVNALLLGDSALYLCASSLTGSNEQFFGPGTRLTVL.

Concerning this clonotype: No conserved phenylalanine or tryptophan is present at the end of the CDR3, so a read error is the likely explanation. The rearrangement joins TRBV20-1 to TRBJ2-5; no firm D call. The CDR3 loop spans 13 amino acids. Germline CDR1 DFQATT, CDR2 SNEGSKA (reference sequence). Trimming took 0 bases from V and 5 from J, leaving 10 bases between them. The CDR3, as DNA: TGCAGTGCTAGAGATCATAGTAGGGAGACCCAGTACTTG. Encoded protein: CSARDHSRETQYL.

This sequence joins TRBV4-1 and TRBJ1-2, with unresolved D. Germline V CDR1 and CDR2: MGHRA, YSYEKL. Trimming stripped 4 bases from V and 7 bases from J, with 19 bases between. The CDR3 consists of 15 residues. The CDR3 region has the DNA TGCGCCAGCAGCCTCCCACGTGGAAGGGCGGGTGGCTACACCTTC. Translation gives CASSLPRGRAGGYTF.

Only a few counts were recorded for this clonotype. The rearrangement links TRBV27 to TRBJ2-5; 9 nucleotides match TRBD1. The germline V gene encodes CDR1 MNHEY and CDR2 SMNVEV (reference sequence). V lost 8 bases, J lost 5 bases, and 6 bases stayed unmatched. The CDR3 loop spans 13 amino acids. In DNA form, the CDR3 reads TGTGCCAGCGTGGACAGGGGATTGGAGACCCAGTACTTC. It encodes CASVDRGLETQYF.

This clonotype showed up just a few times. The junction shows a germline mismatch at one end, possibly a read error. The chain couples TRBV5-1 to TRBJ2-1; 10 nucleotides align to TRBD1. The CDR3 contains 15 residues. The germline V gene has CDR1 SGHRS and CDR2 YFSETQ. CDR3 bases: TGCGCCAGCAGTTTGGCCGGGACAGGGGTGGATAGTCAGTTCTTC. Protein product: CASSLAGTGVDSQFF.

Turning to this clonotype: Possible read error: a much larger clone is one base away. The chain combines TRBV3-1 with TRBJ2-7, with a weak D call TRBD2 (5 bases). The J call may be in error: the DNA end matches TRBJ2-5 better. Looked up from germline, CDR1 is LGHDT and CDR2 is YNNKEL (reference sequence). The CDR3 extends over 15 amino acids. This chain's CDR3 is CASSQDGKSGGTQYF. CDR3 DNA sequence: TGTGCCAGCAGCCAAGATGGGAAAAGCGGAGGGACCCAGTACTTC.

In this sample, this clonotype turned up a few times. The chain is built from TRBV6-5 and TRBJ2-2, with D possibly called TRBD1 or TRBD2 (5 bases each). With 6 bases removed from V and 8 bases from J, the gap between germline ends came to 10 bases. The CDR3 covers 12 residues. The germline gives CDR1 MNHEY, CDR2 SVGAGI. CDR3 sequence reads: CASRGDEGELFF. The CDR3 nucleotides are TGTGCCAGCAGGGGGGATGAGGGGGAGCTGTTTTTT.

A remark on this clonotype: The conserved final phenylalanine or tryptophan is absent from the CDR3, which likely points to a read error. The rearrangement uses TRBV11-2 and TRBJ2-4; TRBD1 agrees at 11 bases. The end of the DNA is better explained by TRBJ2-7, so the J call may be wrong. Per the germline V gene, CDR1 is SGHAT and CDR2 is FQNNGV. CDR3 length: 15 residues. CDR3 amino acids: CASLTGTGGTYEQYL. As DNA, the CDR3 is TGTGCCAGCTTAACCGGGACAGGGGGTACCTACGAGCAGTACCTC.

The CDR3 DNA is TGTGCCAGCACTATAAGTGGGGGAGGGCGCGAGCAGTTCTTC. This translates into CASTISGGGREQFF. The chain employs TRBV6-6 and TRBJ2-1; TRBD2 aligns across 7 bases. V gave up 7 bases and J gave up 10 bases; unmatched junction bases: 13. The CDR3 runs to 14 residues. Germline V lookup: CDR1 MNHNY, CDR2 SVGAGI (reference sequence).

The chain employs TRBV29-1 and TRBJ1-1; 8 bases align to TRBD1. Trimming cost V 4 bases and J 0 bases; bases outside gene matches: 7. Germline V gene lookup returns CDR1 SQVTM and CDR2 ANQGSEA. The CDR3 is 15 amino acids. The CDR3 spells CSVVPGQVLNTEAFF. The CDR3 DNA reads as TGCAGCGTTGTCCCGGGACAGGTCTTGAACACTGAAGCTTTCTTT.

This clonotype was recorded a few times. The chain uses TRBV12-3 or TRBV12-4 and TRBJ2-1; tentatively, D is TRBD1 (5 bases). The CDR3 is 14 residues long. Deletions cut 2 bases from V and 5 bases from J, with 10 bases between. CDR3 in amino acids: CASSLTPGNNEQFF. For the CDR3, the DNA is TGTGCCAGCAGTTTAACCCCAGGGAACAATGAGCAGTTCTTC.

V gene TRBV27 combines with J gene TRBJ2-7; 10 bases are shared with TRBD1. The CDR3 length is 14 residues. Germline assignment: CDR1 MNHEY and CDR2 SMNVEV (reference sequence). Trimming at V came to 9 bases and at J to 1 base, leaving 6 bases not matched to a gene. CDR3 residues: CASWQGQGSYEQYF. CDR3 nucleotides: TGTGCCAGTTGGCAGGGACAGGGGTCCTACGAGCAGTACTTC.

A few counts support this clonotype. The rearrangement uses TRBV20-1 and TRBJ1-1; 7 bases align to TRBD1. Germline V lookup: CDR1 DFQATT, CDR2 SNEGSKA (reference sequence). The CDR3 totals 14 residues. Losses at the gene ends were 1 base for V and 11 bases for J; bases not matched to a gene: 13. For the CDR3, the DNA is TGCAGTGCTAGAGGGGGGACAGTCCTCGGGTCGGCTTTCTTT. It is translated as CSARGGTVLGSAFF.

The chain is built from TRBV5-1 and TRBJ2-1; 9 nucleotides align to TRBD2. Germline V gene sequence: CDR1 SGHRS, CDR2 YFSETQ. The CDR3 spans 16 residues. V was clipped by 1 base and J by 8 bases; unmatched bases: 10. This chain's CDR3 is CASSLFSGGGGDEQFF. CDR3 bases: TGCGCCAGCAGCTTGTTTAGCGGGGGAGGGGGCGATGAGCAGTTCTTC.

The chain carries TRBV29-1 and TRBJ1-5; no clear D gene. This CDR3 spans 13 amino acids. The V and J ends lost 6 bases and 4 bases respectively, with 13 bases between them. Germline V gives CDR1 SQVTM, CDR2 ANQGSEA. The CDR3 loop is CSVGSLKNQPQHF. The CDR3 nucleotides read TGCAGCGTCGGGTCCCTCAAGAATCAGCCCCAGCATTTT. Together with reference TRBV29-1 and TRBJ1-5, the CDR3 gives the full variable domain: SAVISQKPSRDICQRGTSLTIQCQVDSQVTMMFWYRQQPGQSLTLIATANQGSEATYESGFVIDKFPISRPNLTFSTLTVSNMSPEDSSIYLCSVGSLKNQPQHFGDGTRLSIL.